Below are 10 T cell receptor beta chains sequenced from a single sample in a study of blood T cell repertoires in COVID-19. Generated by immunoSEQ multiplex PCR, the TCRdb table keeps only in-frame clones and is missing some. The table includes roughly 190,000 clones, around 82% detected once. The sample consisted of peripheral blood. The receptor source for this set is a man aged 45-60 years with active or convalescent COVID-19.

This chain links TRBV5-1 with TRBJ1-4, with D possibly TRBD1 on 6 matching bases. The length of the CDR3 is 15 residues. Germline V gives CDR1 SGHRS, CDR2 YFSETQ. V shed 3 bases and J shed 7 bases, with 16 bases lying between them. CDR3 amino acids: CASSSGQPGGEKLFF. The CDR3 DNA reads TGCGCCAGCAGCTCCGGACAGCCGGGGGGTGAAAAACTGTTTTTT.

The V gene is TRBV30, the J gene TRBJ1-5, with 9 bases lining up with TRBD1. The ends lost 3 bases at V and 9 bases at J; junction bases unmatched: 6. This CDR3 spans 13 amino acids. Looked up from germline, CDR1 is GTSNPN and CDR2 is SVGIG (reference sequence). The CDR3 DNA is TGTGCCTGGAGCGGGGACAGGGACCGGCCCCAGCATTTT. Protein product: CAWSGDRDRPQHF.

V gene TRBV7-2 combines with J gene TRBJ1-2, with 10 nucleotides matching TRBD1. The V gene's germline CDR1 is SGHTA and CDR2 FQGNSA. There are 15 residues in the CDR3. V shed 0 bases, J shed 9 bases, and the junction held 7 bases outside the gene matches. For the CDR3, the DNA is TGTGCCAGCAGCTTAGCATCGGGACAGGGGTTAAGCTACACCTTC. Translating gives CASSLASGQGLSYTF.

In its sample, this clone was seen once. The genes are TRBV24-1 and TRBJ2-1; 10 nucleotides align to TRBD2. The CDR3 has 17 amino acids. Germline loops: CDR1 KGHDR, CDR2 SFDVKD. J gave up 3 bases and V 7 bases, and 11 bases lay outside the gene matches. The CDR3: CATSPGSGRVVYNEQFF. CDR3 bases: TGTGCCACCAGCCCCGGAAGCGGGAGGGTGGTCTACAATGAGCAGTTCTTC.

The chain is built from TRBV5-1 and TRBJ1-2; perhaps TRBD1 as D (5 bases). Trimming cost V 0 bases and J 7 bases, with 13 bases left between them. From germline, CDR1 is SGHRS and CDR2 YFSETQ. The CDR3 is 14 residues long. CDR3 sequence: CASSLEGRGGGYTF. The CDR3 DNA follows: TGCGCCAGCAGCTTGGAAGGGAGGGGTGGTGGCTACACCTTC. Based on the CDR3 plus reference TRBV5-1 and TRBJ1-2, the full variable domain is KAGVTQTPRYLIKTRGQQVTLSCSPISGHRSVSWYQQTPGQGLQFLFEYFSETQRNKGNFPGRFSGRQFSNSRSEMNVSTLELGDSALYLCASSLEGRGGGYTFGSGTRLTVV.

This clone was seen more than once but under ten times. The chain has TRBV5-1 and TRBJ2-1; 15 bases map to TRBD2. CDR3 size: 18 residues. Unmatched junction bases numbered 8, after V lost 3 bases and J lost 4 bases. Germline V gene sequence: CDR1 SGHRS, CDR2 YFSETQ. The CDR3 sequence is CASSYRTSGGVSYNEQFF. CDR3 DNA sequence: TGCGCCAGCAGCTACCGGACTAGCGGGGGGGTTTCTTACAATGAGCAGTTCTTC.

The chain recombines TRBV5-8 with TRBJ2-4; TRBD2 agrees at 13 bases. This CDR3 comprises 18 residues. V lost 2 bases to trimming and J lost 0 bases; unmatched junction nucleotides: 5. Per germline, CDR1 SGHTS and CDR2 YDEGEE. The CDR3 nucleotides read TGTGCCAGCAGCTTAGGACTAGCGGGGGTGCTAGCCAAAAACATTCAGTACTTC. Protein sequence: CASSLGLAGVLAKNIQYF.

The chain uses TRBV11-2 and TRBJ2-5, with TRBD2 identical over 8 bases. After removal of 2 bases from V and 5 bases from J, the junction contained 13 bases not matched to a gene. The V gene's germline CDR1 is SGHAT and CDR2 FQNNGV. The CDR3 sequence is 17 residues long. The CDR3 here is CASSLIRPGGLGETQYF. The CDR3 bases are TGTGCCAGCAGCTTAATCCGACCGGGGGGGCTCGGGGAGACCCAGTACTTC.

CDR3 loop: CASSLFGGVYTEAFF. CDR3 DNA: TGTGCCAGCAGTTTATTCGGGGGAGTATACACTGAAGCTTTCTTT. V is TRBV27 and J is TRBJ1-1; D possibly corresponds to TRBD1 (5 bases). The CDR3 covers 15 residues. Germline CDR1 and CDR2: MNHEY and SMNVEV (reference sequence). Between the trimmed V and J ends, which lost 1 base and 3 bases, there was a span of 12 bases.

The CDR3 sequence is CASSREFSGNTIYF. As DNA, the CDR3 is TGTGCCAGTAGCCGGGAGTTCTCTGGAAACACCATATATTTT. V gene TRBV19 combines with J gene TRBJ1-3; D is unresolved. The CDR3 has 14 residues. Germline V CDR1 and CDR2: LNHDA, SQIVND (reference sequence). Trimming pared 6 bases from V and 0 bases from J, leaving 9 bases between.